The 14 T cell receptor beta chains below were found in one sample sequenced in a study of cytomegalovirus exposure and HLA in healthy donors. With 60 Vbeta and 13 Jbeta primers, the PCR was carried out. Produced via immunoSEQ multiplex PCR; TCRdb's table is partial and in-frame only. Here the sample spans under 90,000 clones, over 60% being singletons. The sample taken for sequencing was PBMCs. Every receptor here comes from a man aged 35 to 55 in good health and CMV-seropositive.

The chain carries TRBV6-5 and TRBJ2-1; 9 nucleotides line up with TRBD1. Trimming took 6 bases from V and 2 from J; bases not matched to a gene: 5. There are 15 residues in the CDR3. Germline V CDR1 and CDR2: MNHEY, SVGAGI. CDR3 in DNA: TGTGCCAGCAGAGTGGGACAGGGCCCCTACAATGAGCAGTTCTTC. Its translation is CASRVGQGPYNEQFF.

This chain uses TRBV6-5 with TRBJ1-2; D call uncertain. Trimming removed 6 bases at V and 3 bases at J, with 11 bases between. This CDR3 has 13 residues. Per germline, CDR1 MNHEY and CDR2 SVGAGI. The CDR3 sequence is CASSPTLDYGYTF. The CDR3 nucleotides read TGTGCCAGCAGCCCGACACTAGACTATGGCTACACCTTC.

The chain links TRBV2 to TRBJ2-2, with 15 bases fitting TRBD2. The V and J ends lost 10 bases and 0 bases, in that order; junction bases with no gene match: 9. The V gene's germline CDR1 is SNHLY and CDR2 FYNNEI. CDR3 length equals 18 residues. In DNA form, the CDR3 reads TGTGCCACCGTAGGGACTAGCGGGGGGAGAGCGAACACCGGGGAGCTGTTTTTT. Its translation is CATVGTSGGRANTGELFF.

The chain has TRBV7-3 and TRBJ2-1; 9 positions match TRBD1. CDR1 and CDR2 from the germline V gene are SGHTA and FQGTGA. V was pared by 1 base and J by 8 bases, with 3 bases of the junction left unmatched. CDR3 size: 14 residues. CDR3 in amino acids: CASSLRQGGDEQFF. The CDR3 DNA reads as TGTGCCAGCAGCTTAAGACAGGGGGGTGATGAGCAGTTCTTC.

The chain recombines TRBV10-3 with TRBJ2-7; possible D gene TRBD2, 6 bases. The CDR3 runs 14 residues. V lost 2 bases and J lost 6, with 14 bases in between. Germline V CDR1 and CDR2: ENHRY, SYGVKD. This CDR3 reads CAISEGRGSGEQYF. CDR3 in DNA: TGTGCCATCAGTGAGGGTCGGGGGTCGGGCGAGCAGTACTTC.

The V and J genes are TRBV4-2 and TRBJ1-2; a weak D match, TRBD1 (6 bases). The CDR3 is 15 residues long. Germline V gene data show CDR1 as LGHNA and CDR2 as YNFKEQ. Trimming shortened V by 2 bases and J by 2 bases, and 12 bases separated the two germline ends. The CDR3 is CASSQLDRTNYGYTF. In DNA, the CDR3 is TGTGCCAGCAGCCAATTGGACAGAACGAACTATGGCTACACCTTC.

The chain employs TRBV28 and TRBJ2-7, with 13 positions matching TRBD2. The CDR3 length is 16 residues. The junction had 6 bases not matched to a gene; V was cut back by 5 bases and J by 2 bases. In germline, CDR1 is MDHEN, CDR2 SYDVKM. This CDR3 is CASSPTGTSGTYEQYF. CDR3 DNA sequence: TGTGCCAGCAGTCCGACCGGGACTAGCGGGACCTACGAGCAGTACTTC.

The genes are TRBV5-3 and TRBJ2-7; D may be TRBD1 (5 bases). TRBV5-3 has ORF status, its function being uncertain. The CDR3 spans 12 residues. Trimming took 4 bases from V and 4 from J, leaving 9 bases between them. CDR3 residues: CARSPRGYEQYF. The CDR3 DNA reads as TGTGCCAGAAGCCCAAGGGGTTACGAGCAGTACTTC.

This clone was picked up a small number of times. The rearrangement uses TRBV5-4 and TRBJ2-5; 9 bases match TRBD2. CDR3 length equals 16 residues. J was trimmed by 5 bases and V by 2 bases; bases with no gene match: 10. Germline V gene sequence: CDR1 SGHNT, CDR2 YYREEE (reference sequence). The CDR3 DNA sequence: TGTGCCAGCAGCTTTAGGTCTAGCGGGGCCCAGGAGACCCAGTACTTC. It encodes CASSFRSSGAQETQYF.

The rearrangement links TRBV7-2 to TRBJ2-1; TRBD2 matches at 13 bases. This CDR3 contains 14 residues. V shed 8 bases, J shed 7 bases, and the junction held 5 bases outside the gene matches. The germline gives CDR1 SGHTA, CDR2 FQGNSA. The CDR3 DNA is TGTGCCAGCTCGGGACTAGCGGGGTTGAATGAGCAGTTCTTC. Its translation: CASSGLAGLNEQFF.

The chain uses TRBV7-9 and TRBJ2-4; 7 nucleotides line up with TRBD1. V gave up 0 bases and J gave up 0 bases; unmatched junction bases: 11. The germline V gene encodes CDR1 SEHNR and CDR2 FQNEAQ (reference sequence). The CDR3 is 19 residues long. CDR3 sequence reads: CASSLATTTGELAKNIQYF. The CDR3, as DNA: TGTGCCAGCAGCTTAGCCACAACTACAGGGGAACTAGCCAAAAACATTCAGTACTTC.

The rearrangement joins TRBV4-3 to TRBJ2-5; 11 bases align to TRBD2. This CDR3 comprises 18 residues. CDR1 and CDR2 (germline): LGHNA, YSLEER. V was clipped by 0 bases and J by 4 bases; unmatched bases: 10. DNA for the CDR3: TGCGCCAGCAGCCAAGATCTAGCGGGGGGCCCAGGGGGAGAGACCCAGTACTTC. The encoded protein is CASSQDLAGGPGGETQYF.

This clone has just a few counts. The chain employs TRBV2 and TRBJ1-5, with 7 nucleotides matching TRBD1. The germline CDR1 and CDR2 sequences are SNHLY and FYNNEI. The CDR3 has 18 residues. V trimming: 4 bases; J trimming: 7 bases; junction bases outside the gene matches: 19. In DNA, the CDR3 is TGTGCCAGCAGTGTTCATGCCTCAGACAGGGTTCTAGGACAGCCCCAGCATTTT. It encodes CASSVHASDRVLGQPQHF.

This chain connects TRBV7-2 to TRBJ2-6; D is uncertain. There are 17 residues in the CDR3. Germline V CDR1 and CDR2: SGHTA, FQGNSA. V was clipped by 4 bases and J by 0 bases, with 13 bases between them. CDR3: CASSSGPASSGANVLTF. The CDR3 DNA sequence: TGTGCCAGCAGCTCAGGTCCGGCCAGCTCTGGGGCCAACGTCCTGACTTTC. Combining the CDR3 with reference TRBV7-2 and TRBJ2-6 gives the whole variable domain GAGVSQSPSNKVTEKGKDVELRCDPISGHTALYWYRQSLGQGLEFLIYFQGNSAPDKSGLPSDRFSAERTGGSVSTLTIQRTQQEDSAVYLCASSSGPASSGANVLTFGAGSRLTVL.